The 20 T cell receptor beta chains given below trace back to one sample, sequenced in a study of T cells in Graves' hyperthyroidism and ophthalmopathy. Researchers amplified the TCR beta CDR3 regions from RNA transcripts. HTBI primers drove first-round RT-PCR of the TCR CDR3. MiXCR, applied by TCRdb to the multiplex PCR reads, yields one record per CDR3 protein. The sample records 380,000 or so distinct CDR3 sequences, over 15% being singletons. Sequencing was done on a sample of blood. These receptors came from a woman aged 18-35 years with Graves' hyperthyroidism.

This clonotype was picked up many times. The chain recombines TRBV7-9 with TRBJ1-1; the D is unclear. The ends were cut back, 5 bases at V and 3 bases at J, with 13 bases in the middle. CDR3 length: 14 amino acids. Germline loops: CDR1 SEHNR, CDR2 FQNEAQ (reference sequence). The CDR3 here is CASSHRTEDTEAFF. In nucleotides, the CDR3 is TGTGCCAGCAGCCACCGGACGGAGGACACTGAAGCTTTCTTT.

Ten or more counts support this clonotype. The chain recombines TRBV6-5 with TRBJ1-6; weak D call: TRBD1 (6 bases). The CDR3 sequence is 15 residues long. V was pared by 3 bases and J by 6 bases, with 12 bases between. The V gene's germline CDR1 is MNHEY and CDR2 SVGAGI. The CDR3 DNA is TGTGCCAGCAGTTATACGACAGGAAGTAATTCACCCCTCCACTTT. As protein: CASSYTTGSNSPLHF.

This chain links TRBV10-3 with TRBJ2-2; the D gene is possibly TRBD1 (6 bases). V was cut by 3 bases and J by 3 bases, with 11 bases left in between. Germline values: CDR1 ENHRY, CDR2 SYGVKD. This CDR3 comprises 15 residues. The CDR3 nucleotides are TGTGCCATCAGTGATCCGGGACACTACACCGGGGAGCTGTTTTTT. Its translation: CAISDPGHYTGELFF.

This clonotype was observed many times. The CDR3 loop is CASSLGGPTGPQHF. The CDR3 DNA reads TGTGCCAGCAGTTTAGGCGGTCCGACTGGGCCCCAGCATTTT. The chain recombines TRBV12-3 or TRBV12-4 with TRBJ1-5; D is ambiguous. Trimming removed 1 base from V and 9 bases from J, with 13 bases in between. This CDR3 has 14 amino acids.

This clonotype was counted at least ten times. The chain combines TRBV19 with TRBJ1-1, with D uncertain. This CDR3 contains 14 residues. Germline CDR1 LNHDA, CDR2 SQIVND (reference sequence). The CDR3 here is CATSTVGRGTEAFF. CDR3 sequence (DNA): TGTGCTACCAGTACGGTAGGGCGGGGCACTGAAGCTTTCTTT.

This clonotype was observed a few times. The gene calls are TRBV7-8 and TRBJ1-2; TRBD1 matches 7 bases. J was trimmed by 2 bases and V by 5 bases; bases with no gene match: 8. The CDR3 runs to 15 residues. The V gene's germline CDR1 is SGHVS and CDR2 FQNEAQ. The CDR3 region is CASSLRGTENYGYTF. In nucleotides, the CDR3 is TGTGCCAGCAGCCTAAGGGGGACAGAGAACTATGGCTACACCTTC.

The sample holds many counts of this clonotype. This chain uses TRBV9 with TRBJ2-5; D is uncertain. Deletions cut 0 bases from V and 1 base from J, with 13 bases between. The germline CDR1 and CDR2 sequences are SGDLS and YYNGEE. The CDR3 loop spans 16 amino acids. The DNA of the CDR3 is TGTGCCAGCAGCGTAGGGTGGGGTAGAACCCAAGAGACCCAGTACTTC. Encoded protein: CASSVGWGRTQETQYF.

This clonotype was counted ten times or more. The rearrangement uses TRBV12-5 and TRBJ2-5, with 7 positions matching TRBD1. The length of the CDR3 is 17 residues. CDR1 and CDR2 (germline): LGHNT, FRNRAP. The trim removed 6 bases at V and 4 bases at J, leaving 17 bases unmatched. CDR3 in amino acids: CASGSPIEGADRETQYF. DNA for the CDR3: TGTGCTAGTGGCTCCCCCATTGAGGGGGCGGACCGAGAGACCCAGTACTTC.

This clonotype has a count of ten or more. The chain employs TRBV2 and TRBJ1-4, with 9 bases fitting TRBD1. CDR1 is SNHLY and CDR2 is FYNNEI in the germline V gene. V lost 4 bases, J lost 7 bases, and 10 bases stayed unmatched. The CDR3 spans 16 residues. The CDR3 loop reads CASSGYVGTGSEKLFF. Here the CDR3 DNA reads TGTGCCAGCAGTGGTTACGTAGGGACAGGGAGTGAAAAACTGTTTTTT.

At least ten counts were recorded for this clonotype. The CDR3 DNA reads TGCGCCAGCAGCTGGGTGGGGGCGGACACTGAAGCTTTCTTT. Translated, it gives CASSWVGADTEAFF. The genes are TRBV5-1 and TRBJ1-1, with a possible D match to TRBD1 (6 bases). With 3 bases removed from V and 3 bases from J, the gap between germline ends came to 12 bases. Germline V gene lookup returns CDR1 SGHRS and CDR2 YFSETQ. The length of the CDR3 is 14 residues.

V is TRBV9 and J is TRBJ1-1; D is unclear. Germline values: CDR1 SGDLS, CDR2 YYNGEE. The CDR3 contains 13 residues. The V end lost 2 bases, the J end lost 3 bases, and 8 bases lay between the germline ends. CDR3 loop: CASSVFEDTEAFF. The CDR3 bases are TGTGCCAGCAGCGTTTTCGAGGACACTGAAGCTTTCTTT.

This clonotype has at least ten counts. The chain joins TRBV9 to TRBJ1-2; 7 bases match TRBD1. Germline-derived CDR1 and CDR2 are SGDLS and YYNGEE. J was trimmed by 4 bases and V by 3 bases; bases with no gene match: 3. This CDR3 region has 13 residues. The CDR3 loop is CASSGQGFYGYTF. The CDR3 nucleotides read TGTGCCAGCAGCGGACAGGGTTTCTATGGCTACACCTTC.

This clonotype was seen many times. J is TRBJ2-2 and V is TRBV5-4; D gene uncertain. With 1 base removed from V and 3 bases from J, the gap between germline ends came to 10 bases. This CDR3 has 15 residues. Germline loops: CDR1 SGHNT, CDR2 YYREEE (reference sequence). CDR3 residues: CASSLTSPYTGELFF. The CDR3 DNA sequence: TGTGCCAGCAGCTTGACCTCCCCCTACACCGGGGAGCTGTTTTTT.

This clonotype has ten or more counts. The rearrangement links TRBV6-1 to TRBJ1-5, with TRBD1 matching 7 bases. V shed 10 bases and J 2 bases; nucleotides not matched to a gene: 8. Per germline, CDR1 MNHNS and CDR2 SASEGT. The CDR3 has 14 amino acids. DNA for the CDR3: TGTGCCACCCGGGGACAGATCGGCAATCAGCCCCAGCATTTT. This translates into CATRGQIGNQPQHF.

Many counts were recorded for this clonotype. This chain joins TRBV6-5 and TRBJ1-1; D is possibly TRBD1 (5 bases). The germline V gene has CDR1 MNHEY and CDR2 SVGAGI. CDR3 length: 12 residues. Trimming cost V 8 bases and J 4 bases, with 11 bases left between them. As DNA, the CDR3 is TGTGCCAGCTTCCGGGGGGTCACTGAAGCTTTCTTT. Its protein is CASFRGVTEAFF.

As DNA, the CDR3 is TGTGCCAGCTCCCTGGCCAGGCAGGGGGCCCGCGAGCAGTACTTC. Encoded protein: CASSLARQGAREQYF. The chain joins TRBV6-2 or TRBV6-3 to TRBJ2-7; 8 bases line up with TRBD1. CDR3 length: 15 amino acids. J lost 6 bases, V lost 8 bases, and 15 bases had no gene match. Germline CDR1 and CDR2: MNHEY and SVGEGT.

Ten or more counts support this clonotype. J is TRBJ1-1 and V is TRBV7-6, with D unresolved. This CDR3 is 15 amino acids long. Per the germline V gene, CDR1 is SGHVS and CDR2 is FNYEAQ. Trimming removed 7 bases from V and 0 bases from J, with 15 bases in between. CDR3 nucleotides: TGTGCCAGCACGTCCGAAGCCGTAATGAACACTGAAGCTTTCTTT. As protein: CASTSEAVMNTEAFF. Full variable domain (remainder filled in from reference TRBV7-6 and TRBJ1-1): GAGVSQSPRYKVTKRGQDVALRCDPISGHVSLYWYRQALGQGPEFLTYFNYEAQQDKSGLPNDRFSAERPEGSISTLTIQRTEQRDSAMYRCASTSEAVMNTEAFFGQGTRLTVV.

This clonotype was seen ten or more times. This CDR3 is CSTPTAGRGYGYTF. As DNA, the CDR3 is TGCAGTACGCCTACGGCGGGGAGAGGCTATGGCTACACCTTC. J is TRBJ1-2 and V is TRBV20-1; unclear D gene. This CDR3 region has 14 residues. Germline CDR1 DFQATT, CDR2 SNEGSKA (reference sequence). The V gene lost 8 bases and the J gene lost 4 bases, with 20 bases spanning the gap.

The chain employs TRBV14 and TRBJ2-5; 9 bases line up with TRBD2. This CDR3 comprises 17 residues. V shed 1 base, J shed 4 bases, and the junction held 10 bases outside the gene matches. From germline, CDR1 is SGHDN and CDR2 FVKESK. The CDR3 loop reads CASSQGSSGVYLETQYF. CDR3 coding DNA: TGTGCCAGCAGCCAAGGATCTAGCGGGGTTTATCTAGAGACCCAGTACTTC.

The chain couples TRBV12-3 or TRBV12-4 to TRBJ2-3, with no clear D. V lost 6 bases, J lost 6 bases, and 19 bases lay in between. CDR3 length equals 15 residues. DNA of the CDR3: TGTGCCAGCAGCCCCGCGGTTGCTCTCGGGGATACGCAGTATTTT. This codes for CASSPAVALGDTQYF.